Presented here are 7 T cell receptor beta chains from one specimen sequenced in a study of identical twins. MiXCR, run by TCRdb on the 5' RACE reads, gives a single entry per CDR3 protein. Of around 570,000 distinct CDR3 sequences listed, just under 10% are singletons. This sample also appeared in a second study, on yellow fever vaccine responses in identical twins.

Sequencing input: PBMCs. These TCRs come from a woman between 18 and 29 years old in good health.

This clonotype was seen a handful of times. The chain recombines TRBV12-3 or TRBV12-4 with TRBJ2-5; the match to TRBD2 covers 9 bases. CDR3 length: 17 amino acids. The J segment lost 2 bases and the V segment lost 3 bases, leaving 10 bases of the junction unmatched. The DNA for the CDR3 is TGTGCCAGCAGTTTTAGTAGGCGGGAGGGAGGTCAAGAGACCCAGTACTTC. Residues: CASSFSRREGGQETQYF.

In its sample, this clonotype was seen many times. The chain is built from TRBV4-2 and TRBJ1-4; TRBD1 matches 9 bases. Germline CDR1 and CDR2: LGHNA and YNFKEQ. Unmatched junction bases numbered 2, after V lost 1 base and J lost 2 bases. The CDR3 runs to 16 residues. The CDR3 region has the DNA TGTGCCAGCAGCCAAGGGACAGGGGAGACTAATGAAAAACTGTTTTTT. This sequence encodes CASSQGTGETNEKLFF.

A few counts support this clonotype. The gene calls are TRBV20-1 and TRBJ2-2; 9 nucleotides align to TRBD2. The CDR3 consists of 17 residues. Germline assignment: CDR1 DFQATT and CDR2 SNEGSKA (reference sequence). The V and J ends lost 6 bases and 4 bases, in that order; junction bases with no gene match: 15. The CDR3 nucleotides are TGCAGTGCCAAAGTCCGGGCTAGCGGGACAACCACCGGGGAGCTGTTTTTT. This gives the protein CSAKVRASGTTTGELFF.

This clonotype was seen a few times. The chain has TRBV6-1 and TRBJ2-7; D is perhaps TRBD2 (6 bases). The CDR3 covers 15 residues. V gave up 5 bases and J gave up 0 bases, with 14 bases separating them. Germline V gene data show CDR1 as MNHNS and CDR2 as SASEGT. CDR3 residues: CASSTGTPSSYEQYF. As DNA, the CDR3 is TGTGCCAGCAGTACCGGGACTCCTAGCTCCTACGAGCAGTACTTC.

The table lists this clonotype with a few counts. This chain connects TRBV20-1 to TRBJ2-4, with D perhaps given as TRBD1 or TRBD2 (5 bases each). The ends were cut back, 3 bases at V and 1 base at J, with 13 bases in the middle. CDR3 length: 15 amino acids. The V gene's germline CDR1 is DFQATT and CDR2 SNEGSKA (reference sequence). Here the CDR3 DNA reads TGCAGTGCTAGGGCTACGGGGCCGGCCAAAAACATTCAGTACTTC. This sequence encodes CSARATGPAKNIQYF.

This chain joins TRBV4-1 and TRBJ2-7; D is undetermined. CDR1 MGHRA and CDR2 YSYEKL come from the germline V gene. The V end was cut by 1 base, the J end by 1 base, with 11 bases between. This CDR3 is 15 amino acids long. CDR3 sequence: CASSQGGLRSYEQYF. The CDR3 DNA reads as TGCGCCAGCAGCCAAGGCGGTTTGCGATCCTACGAGCAGTACTTC.

This clonotype was detected only a few times. The V gene is TRBV29-1, the J gene TRBJ1-4; the D is unclear. This CDR3 has 12 amino acids. Trimming took off 6 bases at V and 3 bases at J, with 8 bases between the two ends. The germline gives CDR1 SQVTM, CDR2 ANQGSEA. This CDR3 is CSVGQANEKLFF. The CDR3 bases are TGCAGCGTCGGCCAGGCTAATGAAAAACTGTTTTTT.